These 26 T cell receptor beta chains came from one sample sequenced in a study of cytotoxic CD8 clonotypes in ibrutinib-treated CLL. The assay was immunoSEQ multiplex PCR, and TCRdb's table has in-frame clones only and misses some. The repertoire holds 270,000 or so clones, with around 76% as singletons. Sequences were derived from PBMCs, sampled at disease progression, from a patient treated with ibrutinib. The receptors originated from a human donor with chronic lymphocytic leukemia.

This rearrangement joins TRBV7-2 to TRBJ2-3; D might be TRBD2 (6 bases). The CDR3 spans 12 residues. V lost 5 bases and J 7 bases, leaving 10 bases between the germline ends. Germline values: CDR1 SGHTA, CDR2 FQGNSA. CDR3 coding DNA: TGTGCCAGCAGCAAGGGAGGAAATACGCAGTATTTT. Translating gives CASSKGGNTQYF. The entire variable domain, with the rest obtained from reference TRBV7-2 and TRBJ2-3, is as follows: GAGVSQSPSNKVTEKGKDVELRCDPISGHTALYWYRQSLGQGLEFLIYFQGNSAPDKSGLPSDRFSAERTGGSVSTLTIQRTQQEDSAVYLCASSKGGNTQYFGPGTRLTVL.

The gene calls are TRBV4-1 and TRBJ2-4; 9 nucleotides align to TRBD1. The V and J ends lost 3 bases and 7 bases, in that order; junction bases with no gene match: 7. The CDR3 spans 15 residues. Germline loops: CDR1 MGHRA, CDR2 YSYEKL. In DNA form, the CDR3 reads TGCGCCAGCAGCCACGGACAGGGGAGGACTAACATTCAGTACTTC. It yields the protein CASSHGQGRTNIQYF.

The chain has TRBV9 and TRBJ2-5; the D call may be TRBD1 or TRBD2 (5 bases each). This CDR3 has 14 amino acids. V lost 4 bases to trimming and J lost 4 bases, with 14 bases between them. The germline V gene has CDR1 SGDLS and CDR2 YYNGEE. CDR3 residues: CASSPGTGIETQYF. DNA of the CDR3: TGTGCCAGCAGCCCCGGGACGGGCATAGAGACCCAGTACTTC. The complete variable domain, with remaining parts taken from reference TRBV9 and TRBJ2-5, reads DSGVTQTPKHLITATGQRVTLRCSPRSGDLSVYWYQQSLDQGLQFLIQYYNGEERAKGNILERFSAQQFPDLHSELNLSSLELGDSALYFCASSPGTGIETQYFGPGTRLLVL.

V gene TRBV7-8 combines with J gene TRBJ1-5; D gene ambiguous. The CDR3 is 16 residues long. Germline V gene data show CDR1 as SGHVS and CDR2 as FQNEAQ. V lost 1 base, J lost 0 bases, and 10 bases lay in between. The CDR3 spells CASSLGASDSNQPQHF. The CDR3 coding sequence is TGTGCCAGCAGCTTAGGGGCGTCAGATAGCAATCAGCCCCAGCATTTT.

This clone was observed a single time. This sequence joins TRBV7-8 and TRBJ2-7; D not certain. The V end was cut by 3 bases, the J end by 0 bases, with 9 bases between. Germline loops: CDR1 SGHVS, CDR2 FQNEAQ. This CDR3 is 14 amino acids long. In DNA form, the CDR3 reads TGTGCCAGCAGCTTCGCATGGGACTCCTACGAGCAGTACTTC. It translates to CASSFAWDSYEQYF. The entire variable domain, with the rest obtained from reference TRBV7-8 and TRBJ2-7, is as follows: GAGVSQSPRYKVAKRGQDVALRCDPISGHVSLFWYQQALGQGPEFLTYFQNEAQLDKSGLPSDRFFAERPEGSVSTLKIQRTQQEDSAVYLCASSFAWDSYEQYFGPGTRLTVT.

V and J are TRBV7-8 and TRBJ1-5; D is ambiguous. The CDR3 contains 12 residues. CDR1 SGHVS and CDR2 FQNEAQ come from the germline V gene. V dropped 1 base and J dropped 6 bases, with 4 bases sitting between them. The CDR3 reads CASSLGSQPQHF. In DNA form, the CDR3 reads TGTGCCAGCAGCTTAGGCAGTCAGCCCCAGCATTTT.

The CDR3: CASSQQVTYGYTF. The CDR3 coding sequence is TGTGCCAGCAGCCAACAGGTAACCTATGGCTACACCTTC. V and J are TRBV2 and TRBJ1-2; weak D call: TRBD1 (5 bases). CDR1 is SNHLY, CDR2 FYNNEI, per germline. Trimming took 6 bases from V and 4 from J, leaving 12 bases between them. The CDR3 has 13 amino acids.

The chain uses TRBV7-2 and TRBJ2-2; 16 bases align to TRBD2. With V trimmed by 5 bases and J by 5 bases, 5 bases remained unmatched. The CDR3 runs 17 residues. Germline CDR1 SGHTA, CDR2 FQGNSA. CDR3 residues: CASSPPGLAGGTGELFF. The CDR3 DNA sequence: TGTGCCAGCAGCCCACCGGGACTAGCGGGGGGGACCGGGGAGCTGTTTTTT.

This rearrangement joins TRBV5-4 to TRBJ1-6, with 8 bases fitting TRBD1. Unmatched junction bases numbered 5, after V lost 3 bases and J lost 6 bases. The CDR3 totals 15 residues. In germline, CDR1 is SGHNT, CDR2 YYREEE (reference sequence). In DNA form, the CDR3 reads TGTGCCAGCAGCTCCCCAGGGGGCCTTAATTCACCCCTCCACTTT. Its protein is CASSSPGGLNSPLHF.

The V and J genes are TRBV20-1 and TRBJ1-2; D is ambiguous. The CDR3 contains 9 residues. Germline V CDR1 and CDR2: DFQATT, SNEGSKA (reference sequence). V was trimmed by 4 bases and J by 5 bases, leaving 2 bases between them. CDR3 nucleotide sequence: TGCAGTGCTACGTATGGCTACACCTTC. Translated, it gives CSATYGYTF.

This clone was found once. V gene TRBV7-2 combines with J gene TRBJ2-7; TRBD1 aligns across 7 bases. V was clipped by 6 bases and J by 2 bases; unmatched bases: 10. CDR1 is SGHTA and CDR2 is FQGNSA in the germline V gene. The CDR3 contains 15 residues. In nucleotides, the CDR3 is TGTGCCAGCAGGCTTAGGACAGGCCCAGCCTACGAGCAGTACTTC. Amino acid sequence: CASRLRTGPAYEQYF.

The chain combines TRBV11-3 with TRBJ2-7; 9 nucleotides align to TRBD2. The V gene's germline CDR1 is SGHNT and CDR2 YENEEA. This CDR3 has 14 residues. The V gene end was trimmed by 5 bases and the J gene end by 7 bases; junction bases not matched to a gene: 9. The CDR3 DNA sequence: TGTGCCAGCAGCCCTAGCGGGACTACAGGAGAGCAGTACTTC. It translates to CASSPSGTTGEQYF. The full variable domain, rest sourced from reference TRBV11-3 and TRBJ2-7, is EAGVVQSPRYKIIEKKQPVAFWCNPISGHNTLYWYLQNLGQGPELLIRYENEEAVDDSQLPKDRFSAERLKGVDSTLKIQPAELGDSAVYLCASSPSGTTGEQYFGPGTRLTVT.

J is TRBJ2-5 and V is TRBV18; the D is unclear. Germline values: CDR1 KGHSH, CDR2 LQKENI. CDR3 length: 13 residues. V was pared by 4 bases and J by 2 bases, with 8 bases between. The CDR3: CASSLQGQETQYF. The CDR3 DNA sequence: TGTGCCAGCTCACTCCAAGGGCAAGAGACCCAGTACTTC.

The chain joins TRBV5-1 to TRBJ2-3; 8 nucleotides agree with TRBD2. The CDR3 covers 15 residues. The germline CDR1 and CDR2 sequences are SGHRS and YFSETQ. Trimming cost V 3 bases and J 2 bases; bases outside gene matches: 5. The DNA of the CDR3 is TGCGCCAGCAGCTCAAATAGCGGGGACACAGATACGCAGTATTTT. It translates to CASSSNSGDTDTQYF.

This clone has only one observation. The genes are TRBV19 and TRBJ2-5; D remains unclear. The germline CDR1 and CDR2 sequences are LNHDA and SQIVND (reference sequence). This CDR3 region has 13 residues. V lost 6 bases, J lost 4 bases, and 12 bases lay in between. For the CDR3, the DNA is TGTGCCAGTAGCTCGATGGGGATAGAGACCCAGTACTTC. Translated, it gives CASSSMGIETQYF. Full variable domain (outside the CDR3, taken from reference TRBV19 and TRBJ2-5): DGGITQSPKYLFRKEGQNVTLSCEQNLNHDAMYWYRQDPGQGLRLIYYSQIVNDFQKGDIAEGYSVSREKKESFPLTVTSAQKNPTAFYLCASSSMGIETQYFGPGTRLLVL.

The rearrangement uses TRBV9 and TRBJ2-2, with D perhaps TRBD1 (5 bases). CDR3 length: 14 amino acids. V lost 0 bases and J lost 4, with 7 bases in between. Germline V lookup: CDR1 SGDLS, CDR2 YYNGEE. The CDR3 region has the DNA TGTGCCAGCAGCGTAGCAAGGGGCACCGGGGAGCTGTTTTTT. This codes for CASSVARGTGELFF.

The CDR3 region has the DNA TGTGCCAGCAGCTACGTAGACAGGGATAGCAATCAGCCCCAGCATTTT. Protein sequence: CASSYVDRDSNQPQHF. The chain recombines TRBV11-2 with TRBJ1-5, with TRBD1 matching over 7 bases. Losses at the gene ends were 4 bases for V and 0 bases for J; bases not matched to a gene: 6. The CDR3 contains 16 residues. Germline lookup yields CDR1 SGHAT and CDR2 FQNNGV.

The chain is built from TRBV10-3 and TRBJ1-3; D is uncertain. The CDR3 extends over 13 amino acids. V lost 6 bases and J 0 bases, leaving 6 bases between the germline ends. Looked up from germline, CDR1 is ENHRY and CDR2 is SYGVKD. In DNA form, the CDR3 reads TGTGCCATCAGAGTTTACTCTGGAAACACCATATATTTT. This translates into CAIRVYSGNTIYF.

This CDR3 is CASSNTPSYGYTF. CDR3 sequence (DNA): TGCGCCAGCAGTAATACACCTTCCTATGGCTACACCTTC. The rearrangement links TRBV4-1 to TRBJ1-2; no firm D call. The ends were cut back, 6 bases at V and 4 bases at J, with 12 bases in the middle. This CDR3 contains 13 residues. CDR1 is MGHRA, CDR2 YSYEKL, per germline.

As for this clone: At the DNA level, this CDR3 is encoded by other sequences in the same sample as well. The rearrangement joins TRBV4-3 to TRBJ2-3, with D maybe TRBD1 (6 bases). Trimming removed 0 bases at V and 4 bases at J, with 8 bases between. Germline V gene sequence: CDR1 LGHNA, CDR2 YSLEER. CDR3 length equals 14 residues. The CDR3 DNA reads TGCGCCAGCAGCCAAGACAGGGGACCAGATACGCAGTATTTT. Protein product: CASSQDRGPDTQYF.

CDR3 residues: CSVVGITSGRLYEQYF. The CDR3 coding sequence is TGCAGCGTCGTAGGGATTACTAGCGGGAGATTATACGAGCAGTACTTC. The rearrangement joins TRBV29-1 to TRBJ2-7; 11 nucleotides agree with TRBD2. With 6 bases clipped from V and 4 bases from J, the junction kept 14 bases outside the gene matches. The germline gives CDR1 SQVTM, CDR2 ANQGSEA. The CDR3 extends over 16 amino acids.

The chain carries TRBV6-1 and TRBJ2-7, with TRBD2 identical over 7 bases. The CDR3 is 14 residues long. In germline, CDR1 is MNHNS, CDR2 SASEGT. Trimming removed 2 bases from V and 1 base from J; junction bases left unmatched: 2. In DNA form, the CDR3 reads TGTGCCAGCAGTGAACTAGCGGTGTCCTACGAGCAGTACTTC. Protein sequence: CASSELAVSYEQYF.

This clone was seen only a few times. V usage is TRBV28 and J usage is TRBJ2-7; 8 bases are a match to TRBD2. In germline, CDR1 is MDHEN, CDR2 SYDVKM. V lost 5 bases and J lost 3; bases outside the gene matches: 9. The CDR3 consists of 15 residues. CDR3 nucleotides: TGTGCCAGCAGTCCCCTTAGCGGGGAACTCTACGAGCAGTACTTC. It codes for CASSPLSGELYEQYF.

The V call is TRBV27, the J call TRBJ2-6, with TRBD1 matching 7 bases. The germline V gene has CDR1 MNHEY and CDR2 SMNVEV (reference sequence). V lost 0 bases and J lost 3; bases outside the gene matches: 11. The CDR3 runs to 19 residues. CDR3 region: CASSLSAMGQFYGANVLTF. CDR3 sequence (DNA): TGTGCCAGCAGTTTATCCGCCATGGGACAGTTTTATGGGGCCAACGTCCTGACTTTC.

This clone was observed a single time. The chain has TRBV2 and TRBJ1-2; tentatively, D is TRBD1 (5 bases). The germline V gene encodes CDR1 SNHLY and CDR2 FYNNEI. Trimming stripped 6 bases from V and 4 bases from J, with 12 bases between. CDR3 length equals 13 residues. The CDR3 spells CASRGGDPYGYTF. The CDR3 DNA reads TGTGCCAGCAGAGGAGGGGATCCCTATGGCTACACCTTC.

V and J are TRBV5-4 and TRBJ2-7; D may be TRBD2 (6 bases). V lost 0 bases and J lost 6, with 10 bases in between. The CDR3 covers 13 residues. CDR1 is SGHNT and CDR2 is YYREEE in the germline V gene (reference sequence). Here the CDR3 DNA reads TGTGCCAGCAGCTTGGGACTAGAGTCCGAGCAGTACTTC. Translating it yields CASSLGLESEQYF.